Sequencing of this T cell receptor (beta chain) was carried out in a study of siplizumab effects on memory and regulatory T cells. Study-wide points: Unstimulated subsets accounted for the mapping of only a minor share of the clones that were alloreactive.

Remarks on this clone: Its antigen remains unidentified.

Clones were read by immunoSEQ multiplex PCR, and TCRdb kept only the in-frame ones, dropping some. The top ten clones hold approximately 5.9% of a sample with 90,000 to 95,000 clones, approximately 94% of them seen once. CDR1 is SGHRS, CDR2 YFSETQ, per germline. Trimming cost V 4 bases and J 2 bases, with 13 bases left between them. The CDR3 consists of 14 residues. This chain connects TRBV5-1 to TRBJ2-7, with D perhaps TRBD1 (6 bases). The source material was CD8+ T cells sorted from blood. The TCR originated in a human donor in good health. CDR3 loop: CASSVPGAPYEQYF. The CDR3 DNA sequence: TGCGCCAGCAGCGTGCCAGGGGCCCCCTACGAGCAGTACTTC. The variable domain in full, completed from reference TRBV5-1 and TRBJ2-7, reads KAGVTQTPRYLIKTRGQQVTLSCSPISGHRSVSWYQQTPGQGLQFLFEYFSETQRNKGNFPGRFSGRQFSNSRSEMNVSTLELGDSALYLCASSVPGAPYEQYFGPGTRLTVT.